Below are 28 T cell receptor beta chains sequenced from a single sample in a study of blood T cell repertoires in COVID-19. Assay: immunoSEQ multiplex PCR; the TCRdb copy retains only in-frame clones and omits some. This table holds a few hundred thousand clones, 85% to 90% found once. Sequencing input: peripheral blood. The origin of the receptors is a human donor in a cohort sampled during active COVID-19.

The J gene is TRBJ1-1, the V gene TRBV10-3, with D tentatively TRBD1 (6 bases). Per the germline V gene, CDR1 is ENHRY and CDR2 is SYGVKD. The CDR3 loop spans 12 amino acids. Trimming took 2 bases from V and 10 from J, leaving 11 bases between them. The CDR3 spells CAISEGPTGAFF. CDR3 in DNA: TGTGCCATCAGTGAGGGTCCGACAGGAGCTTTCTTT.

In the case of this clone: The junction and the germline gene differ at one end; a read error may be behind it. V is TRBV28 and J is TRBJ2-1; 10 nucleotides line up with TRBD2. Germline V CDR1 and CDR2: MDHEN, SYDVKM. This CDR3 comprises 16 residues. In DNA form, the CDR3 reads TGTGCCACCAGTAGTAGCGGGAGGCCCGGGGCGAATGAGCAGTTCTTC. It yields the protein CATSSSGRPGANEQFF.

The chain is built from TRBV5-1 and TRBJ2-2; 8 nucleotides match TRBD1. Losses at the gene ends were 2 bases for V and 5 bases for J; bases not matched to a gene: 5. The CDR3 extends over 15 amino acids. Germline loops: CDR1 SGHRS, CDR2 YFSETQ. CDR3 nucleotide sequence: TGCGCCAGCAGCTTTGTCACAGGGGGAACCGGGGAGCTGTTTTTT. This translates into CASSFVTGGTGELFF.

This clone was seen only a few times. The chain joins TRBV27 to TRBJ1-6; D gene unclear. V was cut by 8 bases and J by 6 bases, with 20 bases left in between. The CDR3 totals 16 residues. Germline V gives CDR1 MNHEY, CDR2 SMNVEV (reference sequence). Written as DNA, the CDR3 is TGTGCCAGCCGATTCGATGCAACATTCCGTAATTCACCCCTCCACTTT. It yields the protein CASRFDATFRNSPLHF.

The CDR3 DNA reads as TGTGCCAGCAGTTTAGGGGGGGGAGGCGAGCAGTACTTC. Translated: CASSLGGGGEQYF. The chain is built from TRBV27 and TRBJ2-7, with 7 nucleotides matching TRBD2. Trimming took 2 bases from V and 6 from J; bases not matched to a gene: 4. Per germline, CDR1 MNHEY and CDR2 SMNVEV (reference sequence). The CDR3 spans 13 residues.

The gene calls are TRBV7-8 and TRBJ2-1; D gene unclear. Trimming cost V 1 base and J 4 bases, with 5 bases left between them. CDR3 size: 13 residues. Looked up from germline, CDR1 is SGHVS and CDR2 is FQNEAQ. DNA for the CDR3: TGTGCCAGCAGCTTAGGAGAGTACAATGAGCAGTTCTTC. The encoded protein is CASSLGEYNEQFF.

This clone has a handful of counts. The chain recombines TRBV14 with TRBJ1-3; D is unresolved. V lost 1 base to trimming and J lost 0 bases, with 10 bases between them. Looked up from germline, CDR1 is SGHDN and CDR2 is FVKESK. This CDR3 comprises 16 residues. CDR3 region: CASSQGFASSGNTIYF. In DNA, the CDR3 is TGTGCCAGCAGCCAAGGGTTCGCGAGCTCTGGAAACACCATATATTTT.

This CDR3 is CASSPYGRGKGIEAYGYTF. The CDR3 DNA sequence: TGTGCCAGCAGTCCTTATGGGAGGGGAAAGGGAATCGAGGCCTATGGCTACACCTTC. The rearrangement uses TRBV21-1 and TRBJ1-2. TRBV21-1 has pseudogene status. The CDR3 has 19 residues.

The table lists this clone with a count of one. This chain uses TRBV12-3 or TRBV12-4 with TRBJ2-3; TRBD2 matches at 8 bases. V shed 10 bases and J 4 bases; nucleotides not matched to a gene: 7. The CDR3 is 13 amino acids. CDR3 bases: TGTGCCACCACGGGGGGGCCGGCAGATACGCAGTATTTT. Translated, it gives CATTGGPADTQYF.

Only one count was recorded for this clone. The chain has TRBV10-2 and TRBJ1-6; D is undetermined. Germline loops: CDR1 WSHSY, CDR2 SAAADI. The CDR3 contains 15 residues. Trimming stripped 5 bases from V and 3 bases from J, with 11 bases between. The CDR3 spells CASSQELVYNSPLHF. Written as DNA, the CDR3 is TGCGCCAGCAGTCAGGAACTAGTCTATAATTCACCCCTCCACTTT.

The genes are TRBV6-5 and TRBJ1-1; the match to TRBD1 covers 9 bases. The CDR3 has 14 residues. Germline loops: CDR1 MNHEY, CDR2 SVGAGI. V shed 6 bases, J shed 6 bases, and the junction held 8 bases outside the gene matches. The CDR3 nucleotides are TGTGCCAGCAGCCCGGGACAGGGTGTCGCTGAAGCTTTCTTT. It is translated as CASSPGQGVAEAFF.

This clone came up once. The genes are TRBV30 and TRBJ2-7; TRBD1 matches 9 bases. The germline V gene has CDR1 GTSNPN and CDR2 SVGIG (reference sequence). J was trimmed by 2 bases and V by 3 bases; bases with no gene match: 8. This CDR3 is built from 15 residues. Here the CDR3 DNA reads TGTGCCTGGAGCCAAGACAGGGGGGCCCCCTACGAGCAGTACTTC. Its translation: CAWSQDRGAPYEQYF.

This clone has a single count. The J gene is TRBJ2-7, the V gene TRBV24-1; TRBD1 is a possible D gene (6 bases). This CDR3 is 13 amino acids long. The germline gives CDR1 KGHDR, CDR2 SFDVKD. V was pared by 3 bases and J by 6 bases, with 11 bases between. The CDR3: CATSDPYRAEQYF. The CDR3 DNA reads TGTGCCACCAGTGATCCCTACAGGGCCGAGCAGTACTTC.

The V call is TRBV28, the J call TRBJ2-5, with a possible D match to TRBD2 (5 bases). The CDR3 loop spans 15 amino acids. CDR1 and CDR2 from the germline V gene are MDHEN and SYDVKM. V shed 8 bases and J shed 4 bases, with 20 bases lying between them. The DNA for the CDR3 is TGTGCCAGCGTCCTACTAGGCGGTTCGCGAGAGACCCAGTACTTC. Translated: CASVLLGGSRETQYF.

This sequence joins TRBV6-5 and TRBJ2-2; D is perhaps TRBD1 (6 bases). The CDR3 has 14 amino acids. The V gene lost 6 bases and the J gene lost 4 bases, with 12 bases spanning the gap. Germline V CDR1 and CDR2: MNHEY, SVGAGI. CDR3 amino acids: CASSQGSRTGELFF. As DNA, the CDR3 is TGTGCCAGCAGCCAGGGGAGTCGCACCGGGGAGCTGTTTTTT.

The chain carries TRBV28 and TRBJ2-7, with D maybe TRBD2 (6 bases). The CDR3 sequence is 15 residues long. Trimming left V 6 bases short and J 2 bases short, with 17 bases between. Germline values: CDR1 MDHEN, CDR2 SYDVKM. This chain's CDR3 is CASSSRDSKPYEQYF. The CDR3 nucleotides are TGTGCCAGCAGCAGCCGGGACTCCAAGCCCTACGAGCAGTACTTC.

The chain combines TRBV18 with TRBJ2-3, with 7 positions matching TRBD1. The trim removed 6 bases at V and 4 bases at J, leaving 4 bases unmatched. The germline V gene encodes CDR1 KGHSH and CDR2 LQKENI. The CDR3 loop spans 13 amino acids. The CDR3 DNA follows: TGTGCCAGCTCCCTAGGGACAGCAGATACGCAGTATTTT. Its translation: CASSLGTADTQYF.

J is TRBJ2-1 and V is TRBV5-1; 8 positions match TRBD2. The CDR3 consists of 16 residues. J lost 0 bases, V lost 6 bases, and 8 bases had no gene match. In germline, CDR1 is SGHRS, CDR2 YFSETQ. The DNA of the CDR3 is TGCGCCAGCAACCCCTCGGGGGGGAGCTCCTACAATGAGCAGTTCTTC. Protein: CASNPSGGSSYNEQFF.

J is TRBJ2-1 and V is TRBV7-2, with D tentatively TRBD2 (6 bases). Trimming cost V 1 base and J 8 bases, with 12 bases left between them. Per germline, CDR1 SGHTA and CDR2 FQGNSA. The CDR3 has 14 amino acids. The CDR3 DNA is TGTGCCAGCAGCTTAGATCGCAGGGAGGATGAGCAGTTCTTC. Amino acids: CASSLDRREDEQFF. Using reference TRBV7-2 and TRBJ2-1 for the parts outside the CDR3, the full variable domain is GAGVSQSPSNKVTEKGKDVELRCDPISGHTALYWYRQSLGQGLEFLIYFQGNSAPDKSGLPSDRFSAERTGGSVSTLTIQRTQQEDSAVYLCASSLDRREDEQFFGPGTRLTVL.

The CDR3 DNA reads TGCAGTGCTAGTCTCAGCTACGAGCAGTACTTC. Its translation: CSASLSYEQYF. The V gene is TRBV20-1, the J gene TRBJ2-7; the D is unclear. Germline CDR1 DFQATT, CDR2 SNEGSKA (reference sequence). This CDR3 comprises 11 residues. The ends were cut back, 3 bases at V and 3 bases at J, with 6 bases in the middle.

The chain combines TRBV18 with TRBJ1-4; 8 bases agree with TRBD1. V shed 2 bases and J 4 bases; nucleotides not matched to a gene: 3. This CDR3 comprises 15 residues. Germline values: CDR1 KGHSH, CDR2 LQKENI. CDR3: CASSPMDRVNEKLFF. CDR3 nucleotide sequence: TGTGCCAGCTCACCAATGGACAGGGTTAATGAAAAACTGTTTTTT.

This sequence joins TRBV5-1 and TRBJ2-1; D gene unclear. This CDR3 has 15 residues. Germline V gene lookup returns CDR1 SGHRS and CDR2 YFSETQ. The germline V and J ends were trimmed by 1 base and 0 bases, with 8 bases remaining between them. The CDR3 spells CASSLTMSSYNEQFF. The CDR3 region has the DNA TGCGCCAGCAGCTTGACGATGAGCTCCTACAATGAGCAGTTCTTC.

The chain carries TRBV6-5 and TRBJ1-2; a weak D match, TRBD1 (5 bases). Trimming cost V 5 bases and J 6 bases, with 13 bases left between them. The CDR3 has 13 residues. The germline V gene has CDR1 MNHEY and CDR2 SVGAGI. The CDR3 bases are TGTGCCAGCAGTAACCTGGGGGGGGATGGCTACACCTTC. Translation: CASSNLGGDGYTF.

The chain has TRBV7-3 and TRBJ2-1; tentative D call: TRBD1 (7 bases). The V end was cut by 5 bases, the J end by 8 bases, with 13 bases between. The germline V gene encodes CDR1 SGHTA and CDR2 FQGTGA. The CDR3 sequence is 13 residues long. CDR3 sequence reads: CASSGTGEDEQFF. The CDR3 nucleotides read TGTGCCAGCAGCGGAACAGGGGAGGATGAGCAGTTCTTC.

The chain couples TRBV30 to TRBJ2-1; D gene ambiguous. The CDR3 is made up of 15 amino acids. Germline V gene data show CDR1 as GTSNPN and CDR2 as SVGIG (reference sequence). The V end was cut by 1 base, the J end by 8 bases, with 18 bases between. Here the CDR3 reads CAWSGDSPPLDEQFF. CDR3 sequence (DNA): TGTGCCTGGAGTGGAGACTCCCCCCCCTTGGATGAGCAGTTCTTC.

The CDR3: CASTNRGWGPRPFNQPQHF. In DNA form, the CDR3 reads TGTGCCAGCACCAACAGGGGGTGGGGGCCCAGGCCTTTCAATCAGCCCCAGCATTTT. The rearrangement joins TRBV7-9 to TRBJ1-5; 8 bases match TRBD1. This CDR3 is built from 19 residues. The V gene's germline CDR1 is SEHNR and CDR2 FQNEAQ (reference sequence). Unmatched junction bases numbered 20, after V lost 7 bases and J lost 3 bases.

Only a few counts were recorded for this clone. The chain links TRBV30 to TRBJ1-5; the match to TRBD1 covers 9 bases. CDR1 is GTSNPN, CDR2 SVGIG, per germline (reference sequence). The CDR3 has 16 amino acids. The V gene end was trimmed by 1 base and the J gene end by 2 bases; junction bases not matched to a gene: 6. The CDR3 sequence: CAWSGRQGVRNQPQHF. The CDR3 nucleotides read TGTGCCTGGAGTGGTAGACAGGGGGTCCGCAATCAGCCCCAGCATTTT.

The rearrangement uses TRBV6-5 and TRBJ1-1, with 8 bases that match TRBD1. The CDR3 is 14 residues long. Unmatched junction bases numbered 2, after V lost 4 bases and J lost 1 base. Germline CDR1 and CDR2: MNHEY and SVGAGI. Here the CDR3 DNA reads TGTGCCAGCAGTTTCACAGGGGGGAACACTGAAGCTTTCTTT. Encoded protein: CASSFTGGNTEAFF.